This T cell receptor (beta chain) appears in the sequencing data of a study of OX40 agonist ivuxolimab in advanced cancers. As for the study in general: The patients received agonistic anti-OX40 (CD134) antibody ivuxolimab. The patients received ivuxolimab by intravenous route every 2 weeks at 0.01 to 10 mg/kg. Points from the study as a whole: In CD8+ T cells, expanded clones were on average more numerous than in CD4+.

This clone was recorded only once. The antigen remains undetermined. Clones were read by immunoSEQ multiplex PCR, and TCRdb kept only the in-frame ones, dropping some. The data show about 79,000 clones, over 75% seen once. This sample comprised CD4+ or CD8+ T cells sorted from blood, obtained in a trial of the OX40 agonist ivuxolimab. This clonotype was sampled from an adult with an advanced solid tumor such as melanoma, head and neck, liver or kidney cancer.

The CDR3 DNA reads TGTGCCAGCAGCTTAGGGGGCCTAGCGGGTATGGCCAATGAGCAGTTCTTC. This codes for CASSLGGLAGMANEQFF. The genes are TRBV7-8 and TRBJ2-1, with 8 bases fitting TRBD2. The CDR3 length is 17 residues. The trim removed 1 base at V and 6 bases at J, leaving 11 bases unmatched. Germline V gene lookup returns CDR1 SGHVS and CDR2 FQNEAQ.